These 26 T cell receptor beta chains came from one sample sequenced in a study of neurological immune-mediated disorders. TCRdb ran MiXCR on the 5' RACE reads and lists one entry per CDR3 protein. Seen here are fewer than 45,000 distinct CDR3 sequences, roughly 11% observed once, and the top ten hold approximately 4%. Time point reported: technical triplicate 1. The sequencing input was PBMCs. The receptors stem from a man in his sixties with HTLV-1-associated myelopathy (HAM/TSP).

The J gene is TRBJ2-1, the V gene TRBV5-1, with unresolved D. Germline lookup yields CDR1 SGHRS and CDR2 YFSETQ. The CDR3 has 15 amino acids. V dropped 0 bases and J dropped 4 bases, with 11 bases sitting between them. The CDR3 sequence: CASSLEVWLYNEQFF. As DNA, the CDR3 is TGCGCCAGCAGCTTGGAAGTGTGGTTATACAATGAGCAGTTCTTC.

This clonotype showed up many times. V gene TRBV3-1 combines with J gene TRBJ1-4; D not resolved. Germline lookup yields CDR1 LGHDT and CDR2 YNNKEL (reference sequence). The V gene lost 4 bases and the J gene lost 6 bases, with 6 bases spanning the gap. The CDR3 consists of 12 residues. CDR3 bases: TGTGCCAGCAGCCCGTCTCATGAAAAACTGTTTTTT. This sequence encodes CASSPSHEKLFF.

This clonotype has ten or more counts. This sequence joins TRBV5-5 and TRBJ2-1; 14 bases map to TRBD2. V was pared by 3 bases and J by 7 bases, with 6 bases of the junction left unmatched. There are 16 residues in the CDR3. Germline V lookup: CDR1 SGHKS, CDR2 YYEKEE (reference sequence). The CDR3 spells CASSWGTSGRVNEQFF. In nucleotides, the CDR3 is TGTGCCAGCAGCTGGGGGACTAGCGGGAGAGTTAATGAGCAGTTCTTC. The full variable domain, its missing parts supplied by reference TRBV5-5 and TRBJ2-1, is DAGVTQSPTHLIKTRGQQVTLRCSPISGHKSVSWYQQVLGQGPQFIFQYYEKEERGRGNFPDRFSARQFPNYSSELNVNALLLGDSALYLCASSWGTSGRVNEQFFGPGTRLTVL.

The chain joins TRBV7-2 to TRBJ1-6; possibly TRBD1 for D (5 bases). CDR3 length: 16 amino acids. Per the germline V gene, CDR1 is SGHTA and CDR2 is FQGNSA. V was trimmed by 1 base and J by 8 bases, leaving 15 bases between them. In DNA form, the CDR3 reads TGTGCCAGCAGCTTAGAGCCGGCTGGGGCCCATTCACCCCTCCACTTT. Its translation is CASSLEPAGAHSPLHF.

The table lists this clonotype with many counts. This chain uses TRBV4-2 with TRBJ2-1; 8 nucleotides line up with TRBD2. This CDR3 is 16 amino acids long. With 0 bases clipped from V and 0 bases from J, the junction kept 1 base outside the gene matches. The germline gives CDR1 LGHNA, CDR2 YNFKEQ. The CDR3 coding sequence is TGTGCCAGCAGCCAAGAACTAGCGGTCTCCTACAATGAGCAGTTCTTC. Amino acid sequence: CASSQELAVSYNEQFF.

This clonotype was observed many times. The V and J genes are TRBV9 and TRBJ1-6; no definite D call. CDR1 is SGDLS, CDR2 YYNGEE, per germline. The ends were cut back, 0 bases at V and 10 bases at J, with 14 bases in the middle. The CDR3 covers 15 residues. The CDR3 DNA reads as TGTGCCAGCAGCGTAGGATCCGACGTGAGGTCACCCCTCCACTTT. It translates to CASSVGSDVRSPLHF.

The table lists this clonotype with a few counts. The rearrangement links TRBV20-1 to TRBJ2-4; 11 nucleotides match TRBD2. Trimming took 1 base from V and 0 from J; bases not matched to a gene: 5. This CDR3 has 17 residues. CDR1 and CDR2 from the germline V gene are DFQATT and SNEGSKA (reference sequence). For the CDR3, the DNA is TGCAGTGCTAGAGTAGGGACTAGCGGCATAGCCAAAAACATTCAGTACTTC. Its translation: CSARVGTSGIAKNIQYF.

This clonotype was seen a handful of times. The CDR3 DNA sequence: TGTGCCAGCAGCCTCCGCACGGGCGGGAACACAGATACGCAGTATTTT. It yields the protein CASSLRTGGNTDTQYF. The chain couples TRBV14 to TRBJ2-3; perhaps TRBD2 as D (6 bases). CDR1 is SGHDN, CDR2 FVKESK, per germline. The CDR3 length is 16 residues. The ends were cut back, 4 bases at V and 2 bases at J, with 16 bases in the middle. The whole variable domain, filled in from reference TRBV14 and TRBJ2-3, reads EAGVTQFPSHSVIEKGQTVTLRCDPISGHDNLYWYRRVMGKEIKFLLHFVKESKQDESGMPNNRFLAERTGGTYSTLKVQPAELEDSGVYFCASSLRTGGNTDTQYFGPGTRLTVL.

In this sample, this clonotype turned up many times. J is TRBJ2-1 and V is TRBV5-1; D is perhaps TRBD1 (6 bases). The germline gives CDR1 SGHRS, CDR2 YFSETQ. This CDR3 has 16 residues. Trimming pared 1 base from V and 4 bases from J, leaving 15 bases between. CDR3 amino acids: CASSLLPGHDYNEQFF. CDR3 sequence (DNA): TGCGCCAGCAGCTTGTTGCCGGGACATGATTACAATGAGCAGTTCTTC.

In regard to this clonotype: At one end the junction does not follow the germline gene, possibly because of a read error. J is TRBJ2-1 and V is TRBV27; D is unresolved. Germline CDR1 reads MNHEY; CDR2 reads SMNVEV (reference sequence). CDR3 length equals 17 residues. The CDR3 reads CASRPQTKGGVNNGQFF. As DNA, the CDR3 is TGTGCCAGCAGGCCTCAAACCAAGGGTGGTGTAAACAATGGGCAGTTCTTC.

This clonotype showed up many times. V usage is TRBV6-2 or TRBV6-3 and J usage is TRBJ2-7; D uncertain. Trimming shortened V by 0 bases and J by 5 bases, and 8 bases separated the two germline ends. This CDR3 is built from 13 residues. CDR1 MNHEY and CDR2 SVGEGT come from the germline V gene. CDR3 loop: CASSYSVPHEQYF. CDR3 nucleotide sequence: TGTGCCAGCAGTTACTCTGTCCCCCACGAGCAGTACTTC.

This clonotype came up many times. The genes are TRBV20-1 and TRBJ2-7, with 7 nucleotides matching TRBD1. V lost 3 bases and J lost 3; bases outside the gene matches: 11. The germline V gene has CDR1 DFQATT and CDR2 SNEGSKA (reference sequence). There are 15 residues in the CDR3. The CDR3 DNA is TGCAGTGCTAGGCCCCGACAGGGATTCCGCTACGAGCAGTACTTC. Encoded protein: CSARPRQGFRYEQYF.

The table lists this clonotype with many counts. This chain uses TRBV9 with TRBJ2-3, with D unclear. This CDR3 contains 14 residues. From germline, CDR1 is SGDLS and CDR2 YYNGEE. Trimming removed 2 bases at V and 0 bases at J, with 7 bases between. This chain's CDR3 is CASSVAHSTDTQYF. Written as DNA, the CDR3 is TGTGCCAGCAGCGTTGCTCATAGCACAGATACGCAGTATTTT.

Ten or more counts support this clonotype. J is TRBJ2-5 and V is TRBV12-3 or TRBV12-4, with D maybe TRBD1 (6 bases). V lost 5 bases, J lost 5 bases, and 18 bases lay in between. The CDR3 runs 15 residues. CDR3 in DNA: TGTGCCAGCAGTCGGACCGGACAGACCAGCGAGACCCAGTACTTC. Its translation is CASSRTGQTSETQYF.

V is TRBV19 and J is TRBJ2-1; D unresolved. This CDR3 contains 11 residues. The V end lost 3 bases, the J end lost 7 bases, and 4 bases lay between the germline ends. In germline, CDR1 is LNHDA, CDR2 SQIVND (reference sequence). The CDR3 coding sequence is TGTGCCAGTAGTATGTGGAATGAGCAGTTCTTC. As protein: CASSMWNEQFF.

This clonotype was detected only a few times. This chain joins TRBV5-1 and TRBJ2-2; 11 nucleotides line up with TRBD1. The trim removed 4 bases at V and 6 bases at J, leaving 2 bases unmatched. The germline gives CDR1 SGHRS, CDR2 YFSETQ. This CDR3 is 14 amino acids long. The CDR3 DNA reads TGCGCCAGCAGCGAGGGACAGGGGGCCGGGGAGCTGTTTTTT. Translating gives CASSEGQGAGELFF.

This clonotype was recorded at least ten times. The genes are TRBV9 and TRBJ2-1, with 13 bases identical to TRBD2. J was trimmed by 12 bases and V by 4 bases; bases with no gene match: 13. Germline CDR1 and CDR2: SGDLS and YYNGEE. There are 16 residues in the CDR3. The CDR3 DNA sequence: TGTGCCAGCAGCCAGGGTGGGACTAGCGGGATTATCCCGCAGTTCTTC. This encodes CASSQGGTSGIIPQFF.

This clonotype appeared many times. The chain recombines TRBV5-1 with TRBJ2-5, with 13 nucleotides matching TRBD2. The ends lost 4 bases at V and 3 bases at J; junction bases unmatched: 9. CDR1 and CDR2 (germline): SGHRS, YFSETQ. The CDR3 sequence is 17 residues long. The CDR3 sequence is CASSMGTSGAREETQYF. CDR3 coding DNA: TGCGCCAGCAGCATGGGGACTAGCGGGGCCCGGGAAGAGACCCAGTACTTC.

The CDR3, as DNA: TGTAACAGCAGTGCAGAGGTCTACGAGCAGTACTTC. Encoded protein: CNSSAEVYEQYF. V usage is TRBV6-5 and J usage is TRBJ2-7; D is ambiguous. Germline CDR1 reads MNHEY; CDR2 reads SVGAGI. The CDR3 spans 12 residues.

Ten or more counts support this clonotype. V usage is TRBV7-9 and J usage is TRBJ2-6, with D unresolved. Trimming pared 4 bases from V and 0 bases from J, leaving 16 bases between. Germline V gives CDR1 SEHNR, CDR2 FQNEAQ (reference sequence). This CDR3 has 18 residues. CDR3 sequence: CASSSSLSQISGANVLTF. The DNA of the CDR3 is TGTGCCAGCAGCTCCAGTCTTTCGCAAATCTCTGGGGCCAACGTCCTGACTTTC.

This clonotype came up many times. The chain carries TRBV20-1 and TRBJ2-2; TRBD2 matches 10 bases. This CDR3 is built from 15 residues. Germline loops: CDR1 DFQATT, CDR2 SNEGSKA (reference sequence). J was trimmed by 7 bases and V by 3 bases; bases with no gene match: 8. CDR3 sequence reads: CSARASGRADGELFF. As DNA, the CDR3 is TGCAGTGCTAGGGCGAGCGGGAGGGCCGACGGGGAGCTGTTTTTT.

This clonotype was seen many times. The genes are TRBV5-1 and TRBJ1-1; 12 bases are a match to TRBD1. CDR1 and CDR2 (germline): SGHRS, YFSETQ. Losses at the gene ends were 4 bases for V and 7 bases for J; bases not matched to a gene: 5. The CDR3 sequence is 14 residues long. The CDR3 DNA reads TGCGCCAGCAGCCCGGGGACAGGGGGCATTGAAGCTTTCTTT. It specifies CASSPGTGGIEAFF.

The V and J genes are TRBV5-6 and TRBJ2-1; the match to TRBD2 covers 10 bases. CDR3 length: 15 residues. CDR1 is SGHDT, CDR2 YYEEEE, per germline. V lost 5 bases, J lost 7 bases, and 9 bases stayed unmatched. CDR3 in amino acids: CASSLSGRVRNEQFF. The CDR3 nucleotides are TGTGCCAGCAGTCTAAGCGGGAGGGTGCGGAATGAGCAGTTCTTC.

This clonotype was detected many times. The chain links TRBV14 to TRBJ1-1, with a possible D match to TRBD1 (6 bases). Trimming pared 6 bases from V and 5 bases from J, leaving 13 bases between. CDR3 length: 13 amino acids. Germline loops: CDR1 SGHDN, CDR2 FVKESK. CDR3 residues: CASRLQGSTEAFF. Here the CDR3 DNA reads TGTGCCAGCAGATTACAGGGTTCAACTGAAGCTTTCTTT.

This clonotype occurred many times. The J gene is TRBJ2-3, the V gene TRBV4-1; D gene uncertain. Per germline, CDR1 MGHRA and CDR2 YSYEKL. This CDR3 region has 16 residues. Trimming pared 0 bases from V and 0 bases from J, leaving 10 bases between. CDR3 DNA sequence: TGCGCCAGCAGCCAAGATCTTGCACATAGCACAGATACGCAGTATTTT. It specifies CASSQDLAHSTDTQYF.

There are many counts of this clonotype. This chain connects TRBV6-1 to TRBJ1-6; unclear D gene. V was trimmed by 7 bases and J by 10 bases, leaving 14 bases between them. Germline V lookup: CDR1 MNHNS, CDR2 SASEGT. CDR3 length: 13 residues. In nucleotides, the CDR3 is TGTGCCAGCATACTCAGGATTGAATCACCCCTCCACTTT. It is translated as CASILRIESPLHF.